The 9 T cell receptor beta chains given below trace back to one sample, sequenced in a study of T cell responses to AZD1222 COVID-19 vaccine. Produced via immunoSEQ multiplex PCR; TCRdb's table is partial and in-frame only. Found here are about 110,000 clones, less than 95% of them singletons; the top ten hold around 7.6%. This specimen consisted of peripheral blood, obtained 28 days after the second AZD1222 dose. The receptors here all came from an adult who received the AZD1222 COVID-19 vaccine.

In nucleotides, the CDR3 is TGTGCCAGCAGTTATATAGAAGGGGCCGGGGAGCTGTTTTTT. Encoded protein: CASSYIEGAGELFF. The chain combines TRBV6-2 or TRBV6-3 with TRBJ2-2; D might be TRBD1 (5 bases). The CDR3 has 14 amino acids. Germline lookup yields CDR1 MNHEY and CDR2 SVGEGT. The V and J ends lost 3 bases and 6 bases respectively, with 11 bases between them.

The chain employs TRBV7-9 and TRBJ2-5; D perhaps matches TRBD1 (6 bases). Germline V gene sequence: CDR1 SEHNR, CDR2 FQNEAQ (reference sequence). The CDR3 runs 14 residues. V was cut by 1 base and J by 10 bases, with 16 bases left in between. CDR3 in amino acids: CASSLVQGAQGQYF. The CDR3 DNA reads as TGTGCCAGCAGCTTAGTACAGGGAGCTCAGGGCCAGTACTTC.

This rearrangement joins TRBV10-3 to TRBJ2-1; 10 bases map to TRBD1. The ends lost 7 bases at V and 7 bases at J; junction bases unmatched: 7. The germline V gene encodes CDR1 ENHRY and CDR2 SYGVKD. This CDR3 has 14 amino acids. CDR3 DNA: TGTGCCATCAATAGACAGGGGGCGGGAAATGAGCAGTTCTTC. Translated: CAINRQGAGNEQFF.

J is TRBJ2-7 and V is TRBV6-5; 7 bases line up with TRBD1. The length of the CDR3 is 15 residues. Trimming at V came to 0 bases and at J to 5 bases, leaving 7 bases not matched to a gene. Per germline, CDR1 MNHEY and CDR2 SVGAGI. CDR3 protein: CASSYSGTALDEQYF. The CDR3 DNA is TGTGCCAGCAGTTACTCTGGGACAGCCCTTGACGAGCAGTACTTC.

In this sample, this clone turned up a few times. This sequence joins TRBV18 and TRBJ1-4; D is uncertain. CDR3 size: 13 residues. V was shortened by 8 bases and J by 8 bases, with 15 bases between the two germline ends. CDR1 KGHSH and CDR2 LQKENI come from the germline V gene. This CDR3 is CASEQSLGEKLFF. As DNA, the CDR3 is TGTGCCAGCGAGCAGAGTTTAGGGGAAAAACTGTTTTTT.

The chain has TRBV4-3 and TRBJ2-4, with D perhaps matching TRBD1 or TRBD2 (6 bases each). Deletions cut 3 bases from V and 4 bases from J, with 13 bases between. Germline CDR1 is LGHNA and CDR2 is YSLEER. This CDR3 spans 15 amino acids. CDR3 coding DNA: TGCGCCAGCAGCCAGACAGGAGGGGGGAAAAACATTCAGTACTTC. Protein: CASSQTGGGKNIQYF.

This rearrangement joins TRBV9 to TRBJ2-3; D remains unclear. Germline values: CDR1 SGDLS, CDR2 YYNGEE. This CDR3 is 16 amino acids long. The ends were cut back, 4 bases at V and 0 bases at J, with 15 bases in the middle. CDR3 coding DNA: TGTGCCAGCAGCTCCCGACCAACCACTAGCACAGATACGCAGTATTTT. Protein sequence: CASSSRPTTSTDTQYF.

The chain has TRBV19 and TRBJ1-5, with TRBD1 matching 8 bases. CDR3 length: 16 amino acids. J was trimmed by 4 bases and V by 7 bases; bases with no gene match: 12. Germline CDR1 LNHDA, CDR2 SQIVND (reference sequence). CDR3 sequence: CASIDFAGTGNQPQHF. Here the CDR3 DNA reads TGTGCCAGTATTGATTTCGCCGGGACAGGTAATCAGCCCCAGCATTTT.

The chain joins TRBV12-3 or TRBV12-4 to TRBJ1-4, with D possibly being TRBD1 (5 bases). This CDR3 spans 13 amino acids. V was cut by 8 bases and J by 3 bases, with 10 bases left in between. DNA for the CDR3: TGTGCCAGCTCTCAGGGAGCTAATGAAAAACTGTTTTTT. Its translation is CASSQGANEKLFF.